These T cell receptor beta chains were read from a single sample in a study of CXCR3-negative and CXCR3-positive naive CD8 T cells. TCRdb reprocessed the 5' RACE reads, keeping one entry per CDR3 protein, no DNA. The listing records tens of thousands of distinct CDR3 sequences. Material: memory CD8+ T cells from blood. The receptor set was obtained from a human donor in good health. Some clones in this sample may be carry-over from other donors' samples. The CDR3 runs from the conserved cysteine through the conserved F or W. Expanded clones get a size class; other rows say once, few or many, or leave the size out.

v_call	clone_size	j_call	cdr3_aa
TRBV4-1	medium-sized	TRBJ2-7	CASSQGRGDEQYF
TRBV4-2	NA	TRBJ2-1	CASSQDLSTAYNEQFF
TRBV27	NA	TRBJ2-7	CASSFGAAYEQYF
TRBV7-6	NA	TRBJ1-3	CAITQEDAGNTIYF
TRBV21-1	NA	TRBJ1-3	CVSTGDGGNTIYF
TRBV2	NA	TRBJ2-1	CASRKGPNNEQFF
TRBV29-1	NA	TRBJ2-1	CSVEGVASGSDEQFF
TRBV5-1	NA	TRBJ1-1	CASQGGDTEAFF
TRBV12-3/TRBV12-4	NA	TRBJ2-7	CASSYRQASYEQYF
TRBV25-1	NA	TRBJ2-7	CASSEQLAGTYEQYF
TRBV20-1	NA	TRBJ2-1	CSAGRVDLSYNEQFF
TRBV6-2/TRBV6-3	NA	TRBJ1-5	CASSWVRDWANQPQHF
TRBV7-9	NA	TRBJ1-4	CASSSRQAEFEKLFF
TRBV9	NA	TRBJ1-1	CASSAGQGPLYTEAFF
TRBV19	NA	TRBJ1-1	CATRPSGGMNTEAFF
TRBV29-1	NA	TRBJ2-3	CSVYVAADTQYF
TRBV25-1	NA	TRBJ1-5	CASGGQDSNQPQHF
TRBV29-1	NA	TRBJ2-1	CSVGTSGYNEQFF
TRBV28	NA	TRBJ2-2	CASSTRTDTGEQFF
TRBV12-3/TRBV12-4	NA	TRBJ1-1	CASNEGQGAVTEAFF
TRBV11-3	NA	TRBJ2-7	CASSPRTSGGREQYF
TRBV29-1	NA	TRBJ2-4	CSVSLGDGKNIQYF
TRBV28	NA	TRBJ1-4	CASRRGQGNEKLFF
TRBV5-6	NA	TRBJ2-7	CASSLPQRTYEQYF
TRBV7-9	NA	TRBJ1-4	CASSSRTEYNEKLFF
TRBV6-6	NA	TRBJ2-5	CASSYSSTSGQQETQYF
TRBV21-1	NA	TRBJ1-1	CASSGQEDEAFF
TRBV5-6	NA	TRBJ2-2	CASSLGGNTGELFF
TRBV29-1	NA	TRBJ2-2	CSGGITGELFF
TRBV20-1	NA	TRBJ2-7	CSARDIDRFYYEQYF
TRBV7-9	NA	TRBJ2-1	CASPPMTGGNEQFF
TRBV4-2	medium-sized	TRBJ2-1	CASSQDLAGPYNEQFF
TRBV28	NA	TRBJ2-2	CASSLWEGRDTGELFF
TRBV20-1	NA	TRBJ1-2	CSARDGDYGYTF
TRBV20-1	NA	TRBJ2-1	CSASPSAGEGIEQFF
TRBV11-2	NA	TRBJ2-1	CASSPLTSGLYNEQFF
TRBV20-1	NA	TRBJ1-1	CSAGPDPSGTEAFF
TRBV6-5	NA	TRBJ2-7	CASSYRGLVNSYEQYF
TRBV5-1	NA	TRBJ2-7	CASSLFSGSPYEQYF
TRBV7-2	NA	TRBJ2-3	CASSLGEGADTQYF
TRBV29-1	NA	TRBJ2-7	CSVESTAESYEQYF
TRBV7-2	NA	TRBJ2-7	CASSSLRDRGPEQYF
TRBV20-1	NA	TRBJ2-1	CSALEARGYNEQFF
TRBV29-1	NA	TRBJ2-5	CSVEGVEGAQYF
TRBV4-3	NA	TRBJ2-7	CASSQSDSYYEQYF
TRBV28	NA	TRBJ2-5	CASSLWSSAQETQYF
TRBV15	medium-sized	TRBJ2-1	CATSRPPSPEQFF
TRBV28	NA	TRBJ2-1	CASSTGTSGAEQFF
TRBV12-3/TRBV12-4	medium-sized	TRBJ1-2	CASRYGQGQDYGYTF
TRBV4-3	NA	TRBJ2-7	CASSPAWGSNYEQYF
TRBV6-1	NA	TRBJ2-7	CASSPERFTGWEQYF
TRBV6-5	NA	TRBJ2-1	CASSYSTLAGEVNEQFF
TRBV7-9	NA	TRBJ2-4	CASSPPTGGNIQYF
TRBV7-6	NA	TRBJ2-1	CASSLAILLAGAPYNEQFF
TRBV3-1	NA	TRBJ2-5	CASSQVGEPETQYF
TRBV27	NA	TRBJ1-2	CASSWGGGYGYTF
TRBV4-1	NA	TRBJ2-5	CASSQGSRDQETQYF
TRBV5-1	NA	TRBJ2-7	CASSLVGSYEQYF
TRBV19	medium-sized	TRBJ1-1	CASSAGTAIEAFF
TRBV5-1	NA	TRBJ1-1	CASSLADMGLTEAFF